The rows below give T cell receptor beta chains drawn from one sample of a study of graft-versus-host responses after intestinal transplantation. The table came from immunoSEQ multiplex PCR; TCRdb's copy has only in-frame clones and leaves some out. The sample has around 96,000 clones, roughly 92% seen once. Antigens of these TCRs are unknown. This sample comprised unstimulated CD4+ T cells sorted from spleen or lymph node cells, obtained before intestinal transplant. All receptors come from a human donor who received an intestinal transplant. CDR3s include the opening cysteine and the closing phenylalanine or tryptophan. D genes are given only for firm matches. Clone sizes are given selectively: once, few, many, or a class where the clone is expanded.

cdr3_aa	cdr3_nt	v_call	j_call	clone_size	d_call
CASSYRGPWDEAFF	TGTGCCAGCAGTTACAGGGGGCCTTGGGATGAAGCTTTCTTT	TRBV6-5	TRBJ1-1	.	TRBD1
CASSSDSGRDIQYF	TGCGCCAGCAGCTCGGACAGTGGCCGGGACATTCAGTACTTC	TRBV5-1	TRBJ2-4	.	.
CASSVAQGAYNEQFF	TGTGCCAGCAGCGTAGCGCAGGGGGCCTACAATGAGCAGTTCTTC	TRBV9	TRBJ2-1	.	TRBD1
CASSPPGFYEQYF	TGTGCCAGCTCACCACCCGGGTTCTACGAGCAGTACTTC	TRBV18	TRBJ2-7	.	.
CASSNTGTPEAFF	TGTGCCAGCAGCAACACAGGGACCCCTGAAGCTTTCTTT	TRBV7-2	TRBJ1-1	.	.
CASSLDRGAYNEQFF	TGCGCCAGCAGCTTGGACAGGGGGGCCTACAATGAGCAGTTCTTC	TRBV5-1	TRBJ2-1	.	TRBD1
CASTKDRGSEKLFF	TGTGCCAGCACCAAAGACAGGGGAAGTGAAAAACTGTTTTTT	TRBV6-5	TRBJ1-4	few	TRBD1
CASSERDYGYTF	TGTGCCAGCAGTGAAAGAGATTATGGCTACACCTTC	TRBV25-1	TRBJ1-2	.	.
CASSQQETQYF	TGTGCCAGCAGCCAGCAAGAGACCCAGTACTTC	TRBV6-6	TRBJ2-5	.	.
CASSYGRQLSVAFF	TGTGCCAGCAGTTACGGCCGACAGTTATCAGTCGCTTTCTTT	TRBV6-5	TRBJ1-1	.	.
CASSQLGQEYF	TGTGCCAGCAGCCAACTAGGACAGGAGTACTTC	TRBV7-9	TRBJ2-5	.	TRBD1
CASSPSANTGELFF	TGTGCCAGCTCACCCTCAGCGAACACCGGGGAGCTGTTTTTT	TRBV18	TRBJ2-2	.	.
CASSSRDRVGDTQYF	TGCGCCAGCAGCTCCCGGGACAGGGTTGGAGATACGCAGTATTTT	TRBV5-1	TRBJ2-3	.	TRBD1
CASSRTVAYEQYF	TGTGCCAGCAGCAGGACAGTGGCCTACGAGCAGTACTTC	TRBV6-1	TRBJ2-7	.	.
CASSLARWRGALNEQFF	TGTGCCAGCAGCTTGGCCCGTTGGCGGGGGGCCCTCAATGAGCAGTTCTTC	TRBV5-4	TRBJ2-1	few	TRBD2
CATQMRTGELFF	TGTGCCACCCAGATGCGGACCGGGGAGCTGTTTTTT	TRBV6-5	TRBJ2-2	.	.
CAWSVRAGLSGNTIYF	TGTGCCTGGAGTGTTCGAGCAGGGCTCTCTGGAAACACCATATATTTT	TRBV30	TRBJ1-3	.	.
CASSGQGGETQYF	TGTGCCAGCAGTGGACAGGGGGGGGAGACCCAGTACTTC	TRBV2	TRBJ2-5	.	TRBD1
CASSSPRGRQGARNSPLHF	TGTGCCAGCAGCTCACCCCGCGGACGACAGGGGGCGCGGAATTCACCCCTCCACTTT	TRBV7-2	TRBJ1-6	.	TRBD1
CASSLVKGVKTPGRRYEQYF	TGTGCCAGCAGCTTGGTCAAGGGGGTAAAGACTCCCGGTCGACGCTACGAGCAGTACTTC	TRBV5-4	TRBJ2-7	once	.
CASSQVLIAGGTENEKLFF	TGCGCCAGCAGCCAAGTATTAATCGCGGGAGGGACAGAGAATGAAAAACTGTTTTTT	TRBV4-1	TRBJ1-4	.	TRBD1
CAVKGARNYGYTF	TGTGCCGTTAAGGGGGCGCGCAACTATGGCTACACCTTC	TRBV7-9	TRBJ1-2	.	TRBD1
CASLDRAYQPQHF	TGTGCCAGCCTCGACAGAGCCTATCAGCCCCAGCATTTT	TRBV19	TRBJ1-5	.	.
CAWKGAAETQYF	TGTGCCTGGAAGGGGGCGGCTGAGACCCAGTACTTC	TRBV30	TRBJ2-5	.	TRBD1
CSALLAGGPDTQYF	TGCAGCGCCCTACTAGCGGGGGGGCCCGATACGCAGTATTTT	TRBV29-1	TRBJ2-3	.	TRBD2
CASSLAPQGVNNVLTF	TGCGCCAGCAGCTTGGCCCCACAGGGGGTCAACAACGTCCTGACTTTC	TRBV5-1	TRBJ2-6	.	TRBD1
CASSLWTSGSSKQYF	TGTGCCAGCAGCCTATGGACTAGCGGGAGTTCTAAGCAGTACTTC	TRBV14	TRBJ2-7	.	TRBD2
CASSSPNTGELFF	TGTGCCAGCAGCTCCCCTAACACCGGGGAGCTGTTTTTT	TRBV7-3	TRBJ2-2	.	.
CASSWGDHTDTQYF	TGCGCCAGCAGCTGGGGGGACCACACAGATACGCAGTATTTT	TRBV5-1	TRBJ2-3	.	.
CASSRTSGSYIQYF	TGTGCCAGCAGCCGGACTAGCGGGAGCTACATTCAGTACTTC	TRBV27	TRBJ2-4	.	TRBD2
CASSRGQLNTEAFF	TGTGCCAGCAGCAGGGGACAGCTGAACACTGAAGCTTTCTTT	TRBV7-9	TRBJ1-1	.	TRBD1
CASSWDGTSSYNEQFF	TGTGCCAGCAGCTGGGACGGGACTAGCTCCTACAATGAGCAGTTCTTC	TRBV7-3	TRBJ2-1	.	TRBD2
CASSLAGGYGYTF	TGTGCCAGCAGCTTGGCCGGAGGATATGGCTACACCTTC	TRBV5-5	TRBJ1-2	.	.
CAIRPGQAADTQYF	TGTGCCATCAGGCCGGGACAGGCAGCAGATACGCAGTATTTT	TRBV10-3	TRBJ2-3	.	TRBD1
CASSLVSENSPLHF	TGTGCCAGCAGTTTAGTGTCCGAGAATTCACCCCTCCACTTT	TRBV28	TRBJ1-6	.	.
CASSWPVDRGYEQFF	TGTGCCAGCAGCTGGCCCGTAGACAGGGGGTATGAGCAGTTCTTC	TRBV7-9	TRBJ2-1	.	TRBD1
CASRFTSGRGRFF	TGTGCAAGTCGCTTTACTAGCGGGAGAGGGCGGTTCTTC	TRBV12-2	TRBJ2-1	.	.
CASSLTGSPTRRTDTQYF	TGTGCCAGCAGCTTAACCGGGTCACCAACTCGCCGCACAGATACGCAGTATTTT	TRBV7-3	TRBJ2-3	.	.
CASSLDLRQGANEQFF	TGTGCCAGCAGCTTAGATCTGCGACAGGGGGCCAATGAGCAGTTCTTC	TRBV5-4	TRBJ2-1	.	TRBD1
CASGPQTSGGGYTGELFF	TGTGCTAGTGGTCCACAGACTAGCGGGGGTGGGTACACCGGGGAGCTGTTTTTT	TRBV12-5	TRBJ2-2	once	TRBD2
CASSLAAGGRNTEAFF	TGCGCCAGCAGCTTGGCGGCAGGGGGCAGGAACACTGAAGCTTTCTTT	TRBV5-1	TRBJ1-1	.	TRBD1
CASSPPFPRNNSPLHF	TGTGCCAGCAGTCCACCCTTTCCGAGGAATAATTCACCCCTCCACTTT	TRBV27	TRBJ1-6	.	.
CASRFSGGTGEGYTF	TGTGCCAGCAGGTTCAGCGGGGGGACAGGGGAGGGCTACACCTTC	TRBV6-5	TRBJ1-2	.	TRBD1
CASSYSRIHEQYF	TGTGCCAGCAGTTACTCGAGAATTCACGAGCAGTACTTC	TRBV6-5	TRBJ2-7	.	.
CSVQGTTQETQYF	TGCAGCGTTCAGGGGACGACCCAAGAGACCCAGTACTTC	TRBV29-1	TRBJ2-5	.	.
CASSEYRDYGYTF	TGTGCCAGCAGTGAATACAGAGACTATGGCTACACCTTC	TRBV6-1	TRBJ1-2	.	.
CASSPKDSYYGYTF	TGTGCCAGCAGCCCAAAGGACAGTTACTATGGCTACACCTTC	TRBV7-9	TRBJ1-2	.	.